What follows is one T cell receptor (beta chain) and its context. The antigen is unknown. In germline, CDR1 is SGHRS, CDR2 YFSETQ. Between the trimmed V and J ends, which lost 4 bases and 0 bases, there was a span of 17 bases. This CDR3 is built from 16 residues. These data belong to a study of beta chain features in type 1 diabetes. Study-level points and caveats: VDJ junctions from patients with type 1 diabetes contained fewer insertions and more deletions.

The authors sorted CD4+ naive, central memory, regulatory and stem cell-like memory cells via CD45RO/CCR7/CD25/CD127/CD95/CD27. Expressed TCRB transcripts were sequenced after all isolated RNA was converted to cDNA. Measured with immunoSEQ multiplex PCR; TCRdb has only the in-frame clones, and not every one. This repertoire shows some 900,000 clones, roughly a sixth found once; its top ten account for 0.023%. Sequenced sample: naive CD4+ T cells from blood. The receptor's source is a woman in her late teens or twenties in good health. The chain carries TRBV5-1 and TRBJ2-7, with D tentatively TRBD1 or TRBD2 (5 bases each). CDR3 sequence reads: CASSTFRDGSSYEQYF. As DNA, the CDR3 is TGCGCCAGCAGCACCTTCCGGGACGGCAGCTCCTACGAGCAGTACTTC.